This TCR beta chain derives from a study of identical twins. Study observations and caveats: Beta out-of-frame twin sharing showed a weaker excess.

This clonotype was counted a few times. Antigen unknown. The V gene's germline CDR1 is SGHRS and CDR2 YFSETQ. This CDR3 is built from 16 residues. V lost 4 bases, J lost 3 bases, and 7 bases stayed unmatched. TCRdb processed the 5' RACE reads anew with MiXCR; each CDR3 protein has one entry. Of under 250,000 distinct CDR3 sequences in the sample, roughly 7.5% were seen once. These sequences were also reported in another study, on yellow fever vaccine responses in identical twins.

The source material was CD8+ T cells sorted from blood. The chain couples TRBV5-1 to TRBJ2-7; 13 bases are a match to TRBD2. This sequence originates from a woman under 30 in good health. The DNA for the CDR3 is TGCGCCAGCAGCACTGGGACTAGCGGGGAAGTCTACGAGCAGTACTTC. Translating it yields CASSTGTSGEVYEQYF.